Described below is a single T cell receptor (beta chain) sequence and its context. What it binds is not known. The sample is drawn from a study of T-cell memory formation after mild COVID-19. Turning to the study itself: Clusters were largely donor specific. General study findings and limits: Memory sampled before infection contained some responding clones, suggesting cross-reactive memory joined. Clones contracting across day 15 to 85 had a balanced CD4/CD8 profile; later expanding clones leaned CD4+.

MiXCR was run by TCRdb on the 5' RACE reads, yielding one entry per CDR3 protein. The table has a few hundred thousand distinct CDR3 sequences, 16% seen once. J lost 3 bases, V lost 3 bases, and 1 base had no gene match. Germline V gene data show CDR1 as SGHTA and CDR2 as FQGNSA. The CDR3 is 13 residues long. The chain employs TRBV7-2 and TRBJ1-1, with TRBD1 matching 7 bases. The sample was PBMCs or a T cell subset sorted from them (not recorded which). This clonotype was sampled from a man between 18 and 29 years old who had mild COVID-19 (a few samples of this study predate the infection). Cell type and time point are not known. CDR3 region: CASSFGTDTEAFF. CDR3 in DNA: TGTGCCAGCAGCTTCGGGACAGACACTGAAGCTTTCTTT.